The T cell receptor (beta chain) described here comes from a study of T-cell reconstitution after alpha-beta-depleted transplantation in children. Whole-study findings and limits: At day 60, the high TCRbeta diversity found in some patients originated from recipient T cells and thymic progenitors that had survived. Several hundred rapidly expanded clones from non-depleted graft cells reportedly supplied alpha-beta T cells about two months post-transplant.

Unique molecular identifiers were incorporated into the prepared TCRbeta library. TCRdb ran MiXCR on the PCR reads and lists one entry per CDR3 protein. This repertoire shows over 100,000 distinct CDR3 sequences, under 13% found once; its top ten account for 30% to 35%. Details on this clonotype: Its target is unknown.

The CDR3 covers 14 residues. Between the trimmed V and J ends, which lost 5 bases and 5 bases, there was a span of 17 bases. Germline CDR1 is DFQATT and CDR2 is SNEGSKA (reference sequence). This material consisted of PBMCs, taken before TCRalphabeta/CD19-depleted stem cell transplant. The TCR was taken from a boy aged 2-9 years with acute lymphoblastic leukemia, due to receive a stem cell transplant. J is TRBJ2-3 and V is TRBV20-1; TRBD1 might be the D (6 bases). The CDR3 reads CSARPAQGGDTQYF. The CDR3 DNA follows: TGCAGTGCTCGCCCGGCACAGGGCGGAGATACGCAGTATTTT.